This T cell receptor beta chain was found in a study of blood T cell repertoires in COVID-19. V lost 8 bases and J 4 bases, leaving 21 bases between the germline ends. Germline lookup yields CDR1 GTSNPN and CDR2 SVGIG (reference sequence). The CDR3 length is 14 residues. Using immunoSEQ multiplex PCR, the repertoire was profiled, and TCRdb retains in-frame clones only, with some absent. The table records around 100,000 clones, 80% to 90% of them present only once. This receptor was taken from a man aged 40-49 years with acute or convalescent COVID-19. This chain connects TRBV30 to TRBJ2-7, with D possibly matching TRBD2 (5 bases). Sequences were obtained from peripheral blood. CDR3 loop: CALLEAQRYYEQYF. DNA for the CDR3: TGTGCCCTCTTGGAGGCACAGCGGTATTACGAGCAGTACTTC.